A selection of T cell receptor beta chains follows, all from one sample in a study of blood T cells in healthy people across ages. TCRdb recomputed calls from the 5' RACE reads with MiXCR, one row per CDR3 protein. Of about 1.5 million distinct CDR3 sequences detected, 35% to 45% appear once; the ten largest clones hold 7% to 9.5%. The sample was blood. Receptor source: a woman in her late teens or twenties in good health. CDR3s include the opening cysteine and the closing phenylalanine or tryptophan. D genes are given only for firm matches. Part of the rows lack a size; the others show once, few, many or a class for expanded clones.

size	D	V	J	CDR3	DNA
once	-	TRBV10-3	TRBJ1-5	CAISPEGRNQPQHF	TGTGCCATCAGCCCCGAGGGACGAAATCAGCCCCAGCATTTT
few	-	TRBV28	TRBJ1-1	CASSPRGSGTEAFF	TGTGCCAGCAGTCCTCGGGGGTCAGGCACTGAAGCTTTCTTT
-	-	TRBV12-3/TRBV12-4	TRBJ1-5	CASSPKEFSNQPQHF	TGTGCCAGCAGTCCCAAGGAATTTAGCAATCAGCCCCAGCATTTT
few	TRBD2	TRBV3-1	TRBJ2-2	CASSRSGTSGPGELFF	TGTGCCAGCAGCCGTAGTGGGACTAGCGGGCCCGGGGAGCTGTTTTTT
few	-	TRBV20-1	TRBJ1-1	CSARGHLGLMNTEAFF	TGCAGTGCTAGAGGACACTTAGGTTTGATGAACACTGAAGCTTTCTTT
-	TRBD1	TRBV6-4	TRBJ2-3	CASSLTGMATDTQYF	TGTGCCAGCAGCCTGACAGGGATGGCAACAGATACGCAGTATTTT
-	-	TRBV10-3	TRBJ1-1	CAISEFSTQTEAFF	TGTGCCATCAGTGAGTTTTCCACCCAAACTGAAGCTTTCTTT
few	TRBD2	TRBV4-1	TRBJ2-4	CASSPLAGVAKNIQYF	TGCGCCAGCAGCCCACTAGCGGGTGTAGCCAAAAACATTCAGTACTTC
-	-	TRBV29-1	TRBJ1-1	CSSRRGAETEAFF	TGCAGCTCTCGTCGAGGGGCAGAAACTGAAGCTTTCTTT
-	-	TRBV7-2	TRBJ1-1	CASSPLSGVKTEAFF	TGTGCCAGCAGCCCTCTTTCGGGGGTGAAAACTGAAGCTTTCTTT
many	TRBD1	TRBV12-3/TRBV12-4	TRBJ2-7	CASRLLGQDSYEQYF	TGTGCCAGCAGGCTATTGGGACAGGACTCCTACGAGCAGTACTTC
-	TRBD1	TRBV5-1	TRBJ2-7	CASSLDRGGREQYF	TGCGCCAGCAGCTTGGACAGGGGCGGAAGGGAGCAGTACTTC
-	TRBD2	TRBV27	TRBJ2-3	CASSLSAPGTSGKESDTQYF	TGTGCCAGCAGTTTATCGGCTCCCGGGACTAGCGGGAAGGAAAGCGATACGCAGTATTTT
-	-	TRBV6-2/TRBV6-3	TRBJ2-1	CASRAGGEEQFF	TGTGCCAGCAGGGCGGGTGGGGAAGAGCAGTTCTTC
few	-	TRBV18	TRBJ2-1	CASSPPRDEQFF	TGTGCCAGCTCACCACCGCGGGATGAGCAGTTCTTC
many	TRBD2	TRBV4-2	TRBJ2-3	CASSQDGGRADTQYF	TGTGCCAGCAGCCAAGACGGCGGGAGGGCCGATACGCAGTATTTT
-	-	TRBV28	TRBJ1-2	CASSFPTGYTF	TGTGCCAGCAGTTTTCCGACGGGCTACACCTTC
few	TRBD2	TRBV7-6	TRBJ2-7	CASSLVLAGGSNEQYF	TGTGCCAGCAGCTTAGTACTAGCGGGGGGGTCCAATGAGCAGTACTTC
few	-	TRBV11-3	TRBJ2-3	CASGGGQGDTQYF	TGTGCCAGCGGGGGGGGGCAGGGAGATACGCAGTATTTT
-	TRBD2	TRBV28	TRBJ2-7	CASSVTGGGGEQYF	TGTGCAAGCAGTGTCACGGGGGGGGGCGGCGAGCAGTACTTC
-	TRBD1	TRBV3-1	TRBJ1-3	CASSRGTVGNTIYF	TGTGCCAGCAGCCGAGGGACAGTCGGAAACACCATATATTTT
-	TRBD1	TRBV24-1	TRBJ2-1	CATSDTQGDGQFF	TGTGCCACCAGTGATACCCAGGGGGACGGGCAGTTCTTC
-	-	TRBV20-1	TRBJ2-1	CSAGMGGWDYNEQFF	TGCAGTGCCGGAATGGGCGGGTGGGACTACAATGAGCAGTTCTTC
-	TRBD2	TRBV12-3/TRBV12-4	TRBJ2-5	CASSSPPAGEETQYF	TGTGCCAGCAGTTCCCCTCCAGCGGGGGAAGAGACCCAGTACTTC
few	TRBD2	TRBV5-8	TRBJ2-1	CASSFGTSGRPHEQFF	TGTGCCAGCAGCTTCGGCACTAGCGGGAGACCCCATGAGCAGTTCTTC
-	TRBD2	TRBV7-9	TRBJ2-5	CASSLNLAGGPGETQYF	TGTGCCAGCAGCTTAAATCTAGCGGGGGGGCCGGGAGAGACCCAGTACTTC
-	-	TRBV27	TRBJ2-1	CASWQRYNEQFF	TGTGCCAGCTGGCAGAGATACAATGAGCAGTTCTTC